The sequence of this TCR beta chain was determined in a study of T cell responses to AZD1222 COVID-19 vaccine. The table came from immunoSEQ multiplex PCR; TCRdb's copy has only in-frame clones and leaves some out. The sample lists 150,000 to 200,000 clones, 90% to 95% occurring once. The starting material was peripheral blood, obtained on day 0 of AZD1222 vaccination. This clonotype was sampled from an adult in good health.

This CDR3 reads CASSQVDRAADTQYF. For the CDR3, the DNA is TGCGCCAGCAGCCAAGTCGACAGGGCCGCAGATACGCAGTATTTT. The rearrangement uses TRBV4-1 and TRBJ2-3, with TRBD1 identical over 7 bases. Germline CDR1 is MGHRA and CDR2 is YSYEKL. V gave up 1 base and J gave up 4 bases; unmatched junction bases: 5. This CDR3 is built from 15 residues.